Listed below are T cell receptor beta chains from one sample, sequenced in a study of T cell repertoires and HLA-DP antigens. These receptors are not linked to any known antigen. Repertoires were generated with immunoSEQ multiplex PCR, while TCRdb's copy carries only in-frame clones and drops some. The sample shows some 120,000 clones, 90% to 95% of them seen only once. The sample was CD4+ T cells from PBMCs. These receptor sequences come from a woman younger than 35 in good health and CMV-seronegative. Each CDR3 is given with its conserved first and last residue. The D gene is left open where the match is weak. Clone size, where shown, is once, few, many, or a class for clones that have expanded.

size	V	J	D	DNA	CDR3
.	TRBV2	TRBJ2-3	TRBD1	TGTGCCAGCAGTGCCGACAGGGCTCCAGATACGCAGTATTTT	CASSADRAPDTQYF
.	TRBV28	TRBJ2-7	TRBD2	TGTGCCAGCAGTTTAGCGGGGGGCTCCTACGAGCAGTACTTC	CASSLAGGSYEQYF
.	TRBV30	TRBJ2-7	.	TGTGCCTGGAGTGCAGACTACGAGCAGTACTTC	CAWSADYEQYF
.	TRBV6-5	TRBJ1-2	.	TGTGCCAGCAGTGACCCTAGACAGAGCTATGGCTACACCTTC	CASSDPRQSYGYTF
.	TRBV18	TRBJ1-1	.	TGTGCCAGCTCACCATCGACAGTTGAAGCTTTCTTT	CASSPSTVEAFF
.	TRBV29-1	TRBJ2-5	TRBD1	TGCAGCGTTGAAGAGTCACAGGGGGTTCAGACCCAGTACTTC	CSVEESQGVQTQYF
once	TRBV5-4	TRBJ2-2	TRBD1	TGTGCCAGCAGCTCCAACAGGGGGAGGAACACCGGGGAGCTGTTTTTT	CASSSNRGRNTGELFF
once	TRBV4-1	TRBJ2-7	.	TGCGCCAGCAGCCAAGTCGAGGGGAGCTACGAGCAGTACTTC	CASSQVEGSYEQYF
.	TRBV10-1	TRBJ1-1	TRBD1	TGCGCCAGCAGCCAGGGGGGATCGAACACTGAAGCTTTCTTT	CASSQGGSNTEAFF
.	TRBV7-9	TRBJ2-5	TRBD1	TGTGCCAGCAGCCTGGACTCGGGACAGCAAGAGACCCAGTACTTC	CASSLDSGQQETQYF
.	TRBV18	TRBJ1-1	.	TGTGCCAGCTCATCACGGGAGGGGGGAGAGGCTTTCTTT	CASSSREGGEAFF
.	TRBV28	TRBJ1-1	.	TGTGCCAGCAGTTCCACAGGGAGGGCCACTGAAGCTTTCTTT	CASSSTGRATEAFF
.	TRBV12-5	TRBJ1-1	TRBD1	TGTGCTAGTGGCCCCGACAGGGTTGGAGCTTTCTTT	CASGPDRVGAFF
.	TRBV14	TRBJ2-3	.	TGTGCCAGCAGCCAGGGCCAGCTGGTAGATACGCAGTATTTT	CASSQGQLVDTQYF
.	TRBV7-7	TRBJ1-6	.	TGTGCTAGCAGCTTACAGGATAATTCACCCCTCCACTTT	CASSLQDNSPLHF
.	TRBV15	TRBJ2-2	.	TGTGCCACCAGCACCCGGGCCACAACCGCCGGGGAGCTGTTTTTT	CATSTRATTAGELFF
.	TRBV28	TRBJ2-7	.	TGTGCCAGCAGTGGGGAGACAGCGATCAGCTCCTACGAGCAGTACTTC	CASSGETAISSYEQYF
.	TRBV7-7	TRBJ2-3	TRBD2	TGTGCTAGCAGCTCGAAAGCGGGAGTGGCGGCAGATACGCAGTATTTT	CASSSKAGVAADTQYF
.	TRBV27	TRBJ2-1	.	TGTGCCAGCAGTTTAAGAGGGACCGACTACAATGAGCAGTTCTTC	CASSLRGTDYNEQFF
.	TRBV7-3	TRBJ2-7	.	TGTGCCAGCAGCTTAGCGGGAACTTCGTACGAGCAGTACTTC	CASSLAGTSYEQYF
.	TRBV18	TRBJ1-1	.	TGTGCCAGCTCACCACCGACAAGAGTGAACACTGAAGCTTTCTTT	CASSPPTRVNTEAFF
.	TRBV10-3	TRBJ2-3	TRBD2	TGTGCCATCAGTGCCAGCGGGAGGACCCAGGGGCTCGGTACGCAGTATTTT	CAISASGRTQGLGTQYF
.	TRBV6-5	TRBJ2-5	TRBD2	TGTGCCAGCGTCCCGGCGGGAGGGAAGACCCAGTACTTC	CASVPAGGKTQYF
few	TRBV28	TRBJ1-2	.	TGTGCCAGCAGCCAACAGCGGACGGGGGTTGGTGGCTACACCTTC	CASSQQRTGVGGYTF
.	TRBV2	TRBJ1-1	TRBD1	TGTGCCAGCAGGGGACAGTGGAACACTGAAGCTTTCTTT	CASRGQWNTEAFF
.	TRBV9	TRBJ1-4	TRBD1	TGTGCCAGCAGCGTAGAGGGGACAGGGAAAGAAAAACTGTTTTTT	CASSVEGTGKEKLFF
.	TRBV28	TRBJ2-1	.	TGTGCCAGCAGGAGGTGGGGAATCAATGAGCAGTTCTTC	CASRRWGINEQFF
.	TRBV28	TRBJ2-3	TRBD2	TGTGCCAGCAGTTTACTGGGACTAGCAGATACGCAGTATTTT	CASSLLGLADTQYF
.	TRBV7-3	TRBJ2-1	.	TGTGCCAGCAGCTTAACCGCTTCCTACAATGAGCAGTTCTTC	CASSLTASYNEQFF
.	TRBV9	TRBJ2-5	TRBD2	TGTGCCAGCAGCGTAGTAGTTCTGACTAGCGGGGCTAGCGGGAGGTCGGAGACCCAGTACTTC	CASSVVVLTSGASGRSETQYF